This T cell receptor (beta chain) was profiled in a study of CD8 T cells in Susac syndrome. It was with random hexamers that roughly 0.5 to 1 ug RNA was reverse transcribed. TCRdb passed the immunoSEQ multiplex PCR reads through MiXCR, listing each CDR3 protein once. The data show about 140,000 distinct CDR3 sequences, roughly 94% seen once. This clonotype was seen just once. The authors sequenced TCR beta from blood CD8+ and CD4+ T cells. The control group consisted of healthy donors matched for age and sex. It was negative isolation that provided the CD8+ and CD4+ T cells, whereas TEMRA cells were enriched by FACS. CDR1 GTSNPN and CDR2 SVGIG come from the germline V gene (reference sequence). V was pared by 0 bases and J by 4 bases, with 9 bases between. The CDR3 totals 13 residues.

The sequence was collected from a human donor in good health. V is TRBV30 and J is TRBJ1-1; D is unclear. The sequencing sample was made of CD4+ T cells from PBMCs. The CDR3 sequence: CAWSVTMITEAFF. The CDR3 DNA sequence: TGTGCCTGGAGTGTTACCATGATCACTGAAGCTTTCTTT.